A single sample is the source of the 22 T cell receptor beta chains below, sequenced in a study of Graves' ophthalmopathy and Graves' hyperthyroidism. As the template, RNA transcripts were used to amplify TCR beta CDR3 regions. Second-round multiplex PCR came after a first-round RT-PCR that employed HTBI primers. TCRdb reprocessed the multiplex PCR reads via MiXCR and lists one record per CDR3 protein. The sample consists of about 620,000 distinct CDR3 sequences, 20% to 25% of them appearing once. The sample taken for sequencing was peripheral blood. The source of these receptors is a woman younger than 35 with stable Graves' hyperthyroidism. Some clones in this sample may be carry-over from other donors' samples.

This clonotype was counted ten times or more. This chain links TRBV5-1 with TRBJ1-1; 7 positions agree with TRBD1. This CDR3 spans 15 amino acids. J gave up 3 bases and V 0 bases, and 5 bases lay outside the gene matches. The germline V gene encodes CDR1 SGHRS and CDR2 YFSETQ. The CDR3 reads CASSLGQGGDTEAFF. The CDR3 DNA reads as TGCGCCAGCAGCTTGGGACAGGGCGGGGACACTGAAGCTTTCTTT.

This clonotype appeared a few times. The chain employs TRBV19 and TRBJ1-5; D uncertain. Germline CDR1 LNHDA, CDR2 SQIVND (reference sequence). V gave up 7 bases and J gave up 6 bases, with 13 bases separating them. This CDR3 comprises 13 residues. CDR3 sequence: CASTAVLSQPQHF. The CDR3 region has the DNA TGTGCCAGTACGGCAGTGCTGTCTCAGCCCCAGCATTTT.

This clonotype was picked up many times. In DNA, the CDR3 is TGTGCCAGCAGCGGGACAGGGGCCCATCAGCCCCAGCATTTT. Translated, it gives CASSGTGAHQPQHF. The chain employs TRBV2 and TRBJ1-5, with 10 nucleotides matching TRBD1. In germline, CDR1 is SNHLY, CDR2 FYNNEI. The CDR3 has 14 amino acids. The V and J ends lost 6 bases and 5 bases, in that order; junction bases with no gene match: 4.

This clonotype was recorded at least ten times. This rearrangement joins TRBV12-3 or TRBV12-4 to TRBJ1-5; possible D gene TRBD1, 6 bases. Trimming cost V 7 bases and J 7 bases, with 17 bases left between them. The CDR3 length is 14 residues. CDR3: CASTQGGRGQPQHF. The CDR3 DNA is TGTGCCAGCACCCAAGGGGGACGGGGACAGCCCCAGCATTTT.

The table lists this clonotype with a few counts. J is TRBJ2-7 and V is TRBV3-1; the D gene is possibly TRBD1 (6 bases). V was shortened by 4 bases and J by 7 bases, with 20 bases between the two germline ends. The CDR3 sequence is 15 residues long. The germline gives CDR1 LGHDT, CDR2 YNNKEL (reference sequence). CDR3 DNA sequence: TGTGCCAGCAGCCGGGGGACACCCGAGGTATCGGAGCAGTACTTC. It yields the protein CASSRGTPEVSEQYF.

The CDR3 sequence: CASSFGGHLSGANVLTF. The CDR3 bases are TGTGCCAGCAGTTTCGGGGGACACCTTTCGGGGGCCAACGTCCTGACTTTC. This chain connects TRBV12-3 or TRBV12-4 to TRBJ2-6, with D perhaps given as TRBD1 or TRBD2 (6 bases each). The CDR3 has 17 residues. Trimming removed 3 bases at V and 4 bases at J, with 16 bases between.

This clonotype was found many times. This sequence joins TRBV20-1 and TRBJ2-7; 9 bases are a match to TRBD2. V lost 3 bases to trimming and J lost 9 bases; unmatched junction nucleotides: 15. In germline, CDR1 is DFQATT, CDR2 SNEGSKA (reference sequence). The CDR3 runs 15 residues. CDR3 loop: CSARLGTSGPWVQYF. In nucleotides, the CDR3 is TGCAGTGCTAGGTTGGGTACTAGCGGGCCTTGGGTGCAGTACTTC.

This clonotype was picked up many times. The V call is TRBV6-2 or TRBV6-3, the J call TRBJ1-3, with D hard to call. This CDR3 comprises 18 residues. Between the trimmed V and J ends, which lost 0 bases and 0 bases, there was a span of 15 bases. The germline V gene has CDR1 MNHEY and CDR2 SVGEGT. In nucleotides, the CDR3 is TGTGCCAGCAGTTACTCGACTTTTGGCGGAAACTCTGGAAACACCATATATTTT. This codes for CASSYSTFGGNSGNTIYF.

A word on this clonotype: This may be a read error: a much more frequent sequence differs by one nucleotide. The chain links TRBV27 to TRBJ2-7, with D unclear. Germline CDR1 is MNHEY and CDR2 is SMNVEV (reference sequence). This CDR3 spans 13 amino acids. CDR3 residues: CASSYNPPTWQCF. The CDR3 DNA is TGTGCCAGCAGTTATAACCCTCCTACGTGGCAGTGCTTC.

The rearrangement links TRBV11-1 to TRBJ2-7, with D perhaps matching TRBD1 or TRBD2 (5 bases each). Germline V gives CDR1 SGHAT, CDR2 FQDESV (reference sequence). The CDR3 length is 17 residues. Between the trimmed V and J ends, which lost 4 bases and 0 bases, there was a span of 19 bases. The CDR3, as DNA: TGTGCCAGCAGCTCCCAGGGCACGGGGACCTCCTCCTACGAGCAGTACTTC. This sequence encodes CASSSQGTGTSSYEQYF.

In its sample, this clonotype was seen many times. V usage is TRBV5-1 and J usage is TRBJ1-1; D is unresolved. This CDR3 spans 14 amino acids. V was cut by 0 bases and J by 1 base, with 7 bases left in between. Looked up from germline, CDR1 is SGHRS and CDR2 is YFSETQ. The chain's CDR3 is CASSLGQQNTEAFF. CDR3 in DNA: TGCGCCAGCAGCTTGGGACAACAGAACACTGAAGCTTTCTTT.

This clonotype came up once. A read error may be the cause here, since a much bigger clone is one base away. The V gene is TRBV6-5, the J gene TRBJ2-7, with D possibly called TRBD1 or TRBD2 (5 bases each). The CDR3 spans 15 residues. Germline V CDR1 and CDR2: MNHEY, SVGAGI. Trimming left V 2 bases short and J 1 base short, with 12 bases between. The CDR3 DNA reads TGTGCCAGCAGTTACCGGGACGCGACTTCCTACGAGCAGTACTTC. It specifies CASSYRDATSYEQYF.

This clonotype was found many times. The V call is TRBV7-9, the J call TRBJ1-5, with D unclear. This CDR3 contains 15 residues. Trimming stripped 5 bases from V and 0 bases from J, with 11 bases between. CDR1 SEHNR and CDR2 FQNEAQ come from the germline V gene (reference sequence). The CDR3 nucleotides are TGTGCCAGCAGCCAAGACGGGCCTAGCAATCAGCCCCAGCATTTT. Protein product: CASSQDGPSNQPQHF.

The chain carries TRBV20-1 and TRBJ1-1; possible D gene TRBD1, 6 bases. Germline values: CDR1 DFQATT, CDR2 SNEGSKA (reference sequence). Trimming shortened V by 7 bases and J by 1 base, and 13 bases separated the two germline ends. This CDR3 region has 13 residues. CDR3 sequence (DNA): TGCAGTGGAGTTTCAGGGGCGAACACTGAAGCTTTCTTT. As protein: CSGVSGANTEAFF.

This clonotype has ten or more counts. The V gene is TRBV5-1, the J gene TRBJ2-7; 9 bases agree with TRBD1. The CDR3 length is 14 residues. The V and J ends lost 3 bases and 4 bases, in that order; junction bases with no gene match: 5. Germline loops: CDR1 SGHRS, CDR2 YFSETQ. Here the CDR3 DNA reads TGCGCCAGCAGCTCCGGGACAGGGATGTACGAGCAGTACTTC. This translates into CASSSGTGMYEQYF.

The chain is built from TRBV6-1 and TRBJ1-6; a weak D match, TRBD1 (5 bases). Germline V lookup: CDR1 MNHNS, CDR2 SASEGT. The CDR3 totals 14 residues. Trimming stripped 4 bases from V and 10 bases from J, with 14 bases between. CDR3 sequence reads: CASSGTPAYSPLHF. In nucleotides, the CDR3 is TGTGCCAGCAGTGGGACACCGGCCTACTCACCCCTCCACTTT.

This clonotype was found many times. The J gene is TRBJ1-5, the V gene TRBV28; perhaps TRBD1 as D (6 bases). Trimming pared 7 bases from V and 0 bases from J, leaving 19 bases between. CDR3 length equals 17 residues. In germline, CDR1 is MDHEN, CDR2 SYDVKM. CDR3 in DNA: TGTGCCAGCACCCCATCCGGGGGCGGTCATAGCAATCAGCCCCAGCATTTT. Translated, it gives CASTPSGGGHSNQPQHF.

CDR3 bases: TGTGCCAGCAGACCGACAGGGGGTCCACAAGAGACCCAGTACTTC. Translating gives CASRPTGGPQETQYF. The chain is built from TRBV12-3 or TRBV12-4 and TRBJ2-5; 9 bases fit TRBD1. J was trimmed by 2 bases and V by 6 bases; bases with no gene match: 7. CDR3 length equals 15 residues.

V is TRBV4-1 and J is TRBJ2-7; D unclear. Germline CDR1 is MGHRA and CDR2 is YSYEKL. The germline V and J ends were trimmed by 1 base and 2 bases, with 15 bases remaining between them. This CDR3 region has 16 residues. The CDR3 nucleotides are TGCGCCAGCAGCCAAGGACCGACGTACCACGCCTACGAGCAGTACTTC. As protein: CASSQGPTYHAYEQYF.

This clonotype was counted a few times. The chain has TRBV24-1 and TRBJ2-7, with D hard to call. CDR1 and CDR2 (germline): KGHDR, SFDVKD. This CDR3 has 13 residues. V was pared by 3 bases and J by 3 bases, with 8 bases between. As DNA, the CDR3 is TGTGCCACCAGTGATGGCCTAGGCTACGAGCAGTACTTC. Its protein is CATSDGLGYEQYF.

V is TRBV10-2 and J is TRBJ1-3; D ambiguous. Germline V gives CDR1 WSHSY, CDR2 SAAADI. Between the trimmed V and J ends, which lost 4 bases and 0 bases, there was a span of 7 bases. The CDR3 has 14 residues. The CDR3 nucleotides are TGCGCCAGCAGTGTTGGAATCTCTGGAAACACCATATATTTT. It encodes CASSVGISGNTIYF.

This clonotype was detected many times. This chain links TRBV6-1 with TRBJ2-4; D not certain. This CDR3 has 13 amino acids. Trimming pared 8 bases from V and 2 bases from J, leaving 10 bases between. From germline, CDR1 is MNHNS and CDR2 SASEGT. CDR3 nucleotide sequence: TGTGCCAGCCGCCTATACACCAAAAACATTCAGTACTTC. Amino acids: CASRLYTKNIQYF.